The 18 T cell receptor beta chains below come from one sample, sequenced in a study of early T cells in non-severe SARS-CoV-2 infection. TCRdb used MiXCR to reprocess the 5' RACE reads, holding one entry per CDR3 protein. The sample carries about 44,000 distinct CDR3 sequences, 20% to 25% recorded once. This specimen was whole blood, taken at baseline. These TCRs come from an adult who was a healthcare worker with PCR-confirmed SARS-CoV-2 infection or an uninfected control (not recorded which).

The chain joins TRBV6-1 to TRBJ2-7, with TRBD1 matching over 8 bases. This CDR3 region has 14 residues. Germline values: CDR1 MNHNS, CDR2 SASEGT. The J segment lost 2 bases and the V segment lost 5 bases, leaving 5 bases of the junction unmatched. The CDR3 protein is CASSTGQETYEQYF. The CDR3, as DNA: TGTGCCAGCAGTACGGGACAGGAGACCTACGAGCAGTACTTC.

The chain uses TRBV30 and TRBJ2-1; TRBD2 matches at 9 bases. Germline CDR1 is GTSNPN and CDR2 is SVGIG (reference sequence). The trim removed 5 bases at V and 10 bases at J, leaving 9 bases unmatched. The CDR3 is 13 residues long. The CDR3 protein is CAWSAGGPSEQFF. The CDR3 DNA reads TGTGCCTGGTCGGCGGGGGGGCCGAGCGAGCAGTTCTTC.

The genes are TRBV6-1 and TRBJ1-2; tentative D call: TRBD1 (5 bases). CDR3 size: 14 residues. The V and J ends lost 8 bases and 2 bases respectively, with 15 bases between them. In germline, CDR1 is MNHNS, CDR2 SASEGT. The CDR3 loop is CASSPRAGNYGYTF. The CDR3 region has the DNA TGTGCCAGCTCCCCCAGGGCGGGAAACTATGGCTACACCTTC.

The chain is built from TRBV9 and TRBJ1-4; 9 nucleotides line up with TRBD1. The CDR3 length is 15 residues. J was trimmed by 3 bases and V by 3 bases; bases with no gene match: 3. The V gene's germline CDR1 is SGDLS and CDR2 YYNGEE. The CDR3 sequence is CASSARTGANEKLFF. The CDR3 DNA is TGTGCCAGCAGCGCGAGGACAGGGGCTAATGAAAAACTGTTTTTT.

This clonotype was seen only a few times. The chain carries TRBV10-2 and TRBJ2-3, with D perhaps matching TRBD2 (6 bases). From germline, CDR1 is WSHSY and CDR2 SAAADI. The CDR3 contains 16 residues. Trimming cost V 5 bases and J 4 bases, with 19 bases left between them. For the CDR3, the DNA is TGCGCCAGCAGTAACAACCGACTAGGAAGGGCAGATACGCAGTATTTT. Amino acid sequence: CASSNNRLGRADTQYF.

This clonotype was detected only a few times. The rearrangement links TRBV30 to TRBJ1-3, with D unclear. Trimming removed 2 bases from V and 3 bases from J, with 8 bases in between. This CDR3 region has 13 residues. Looked up from germline, CDR1 is GTSNPN and CDR2 is SVGIG (reference sequence). The CDR3 sequence: CAWSTGDGNTIYF. The DNA of the CDR3 is TGTGCCTGGAGTACCGGGGATGGAAACACCATATATTTT. Drawing the rest from reference TRBV30 and TRBJ1-3, the complete variable domain is SQTIHQWPATLVQPVGSPLSLECTVEGTSNPNLYWYRQAAGRGLQLLFYSVGIGQISSEVPQNLSASRPQDRQFILSSKKLLLSDSGFYLCAWSTGDGNTIYFGEGSWLTVV.

This clonotype appeared many times. The CDR3 here is CASSMTSGAMTDTQYF. The CDR3 DNA is TGCGCCAGCAGCATGACTAGCGGTGCCATGACAGATACGCAGTATTTT. This sequence joins TRBV5-1 and TRBJ2-3; 9 bases agree with TRBD2. The germline V gene has CDR1 SGHRS and CDR2 YFSETQ. The CDR3 contains 16 residues. V dropped 4 bases and J dropped 3; count of bases not matched to a gene: 9.

The V and J genes are TRBV20-1 and TRBJ2-3; 8 nucleotides match TRBD2. The CDR3 runs to 13 residues. CDR1 DFQATT and CDR2 SNEGSKA come from the germline V gene (reference sequence). With 3 bases clipped from V and 4 bases from J, the junction kept 3 bases outside the gene matches. The CDR3 spells CSASGGASDTQYF. The CDR3, as DNA: TGCAGTGCTAGCGGGGGGGCCTCAGATACGCAGTATTTT.

The chain carries TRBV4-1 and TRBJ1-5; D gene ambiguous. Germline CDR1 is MGHRA and CDR2 is YSYEKL. V dropped 6 bases and J dropped 0 bases, with 12 bases sitting between them. This CDR3 has 15 amino acids. Here the CDR3 DNA reads TGCGCCAGCAGAACAGAGAGCTATAGCAATCAGCCCCAGCATTTT. Its translation is CASRTESYSNQPQHF.

In this sample, this clonotype turned up a few times. This rearrangement joins TRBV4-3 to TRBJ1-2; D may be TRBD1 (5 bases). Trimming stripped 5 bases from V and 6 bases from J, with 22 bases between. The germline V gene encodes CDR1 LGHNA and CDR2 YSLEER. CDR3 length equals 16 residues. CDR3 loop: CASSDSPGVSRDGYTF. The DNA of the CDR3 is TGCGCCAGCAGCGACAGCCCCGGCGTTTCGAGAGATGGCTACACCTTC.

The chain links TRBV7-3 to TRBJ1-1, with a tentative D call TRBD1 (6 bases). From germline, CDR1 is SGHTA and CDR2 FQGTGA. V was cut by 1 base and J by 5 bases, with 14 bases left in between. The CDR3 has 15 residues. In DNA, the CDR3 is TGTGCCAGCAGCTTAATCCAGCAGGGGAGGACTGAAGCTTTCTTT. Translating gives CASSLIQQGRTEAFF. Full variable domain (rest looked up from reference TRBV7-3 and TRBJ1-1): GAGVSQTPSNKVTEKGKYVELRCDPISGHTALYWYRQSLGQGPEFLIYFQGTGAADDSGLPNDRFFAVRPEGSVSTLKIQRTERGDSAVYLCASSLIQQGRTEAFFGQGTRLTVV.

The chain recombines TRBV12-3 or TRBV12-4 with TRBJ2-5; D assignment may be TRBD1 or TRBD2 (5 bases each). The CDR3 sequence is 13 residues long. V lost 3 bases to trimming and J lost 5 bases, with 10 bases between them. CDR3 DNA sequence: TGTGCCAGCAGTTTGGGGGATTACGAGACCCAGTACTTC. This gives the protein CASSLGDYETQYF.

The rearrangement uses TRBV7-3 and TRBJ1-1; a possible D gene is TRBD1 (5 bases). Trimming removed 2 bases from V and 3 bases from J, with 7 bases in between. The CDR3 length is 13 residues. CDR1 and CDR2 from the germline V gene are SGHTA and FQGTGA. CDR3 protein: CASSLWGDTEAFF. The CDR3 DNA sequence: TGTGCCAGCAGCTTATGGGGGGACACTGAAGCTTTCTTT.

The table lists this clonotype with a few counts. The V and J genes are TRBV7-3 and TRBJ2-3; the D is unclear. The V end lost 5 bases, the J end lost 5 bases, and 11 bases lay between the germline ends. CDR1 SGHTA and CDR2 FQGTGA come from the germline V gene. The CDR3 is made up of 13 amino acids. The CDR3 spells CASSVASRDTQYF. Written as DNA, the CDR3 is TGTGCCAGCAGCGTAGCTAGTAGAGATACGCAGTATTTT.

The J gene is TRBJ2-7, the V gene TRBV12-3 or TRBV12-4; D might be TRBD1 (5 bases). V dropped 4 bases and J dropped 2 bases, with 9 bases sitting between them. CDR3 length: 13 amino acids. In DNA, the CDR3 is TGTGCCAGCAGTTGGGGCACTGCCTACGAGCAGTACTTC. It is translated as CASSWGTAYEQYF.

The CDR3 bases are TGCGCCAGCAGCCATGGAGCGGGGGGCATTCGGGAGCAGTACTTC. Translation: CASSHGAGGIREQYF. The rearrangement uses TRBV4-1 and TRBJ2-7, with 9 bases fitting TRBD2. The V segment lost 3 bases and the J segment 7 bases; nucleotides outside the gene matches: 10. The CDR3 runs 15 residues. The V gene's germline CDR1 is MGHRA and CDR2 YSYEKL.

This clonotype was seen more than once but under ten times. This sequence joins TRBV18 and TRBJ1-6; D gene ambiguous. In germline, CDR1 is KGHSH, CDR2 LQKENI. This CDR3 comprises 14 residues. The V gene lost 6 bases and the J gene lost 6 bases, with 12 bases spanning the gap. CDR3 coding DNA: TGTGCCAGCTCTCCATTGGAGTCTAATTCACCCCTCCACTTT. This sequence encodes CASSPLESNSPLHF. Based on the CDR3 plus reference TRBV18 and TRBJ1-6, the full variable domain is NAGVMQNPRHLVRRRGQEARLRCSPMKGHSHVYWYRQLPEEGLKFMVYLQKENIIDESGMPKERFSAEFPKEGPSILRIQQVVRGDSAAYFCASSPLESNSPLHFGNGTRLTVT.

The V call is TRBV11-2, the J call TRBJ1-5; D not certain. Germline lookup yields CDR1 SGHAT and CDR2 FQNNGV. The CDR3 loop spans 13 amino acids. V dropped 5 bases and J dropped 7 bases, with 12 bases sitting between them. CDR3: CASSPGPSQPQHF. Written as DNA, the CDR3 is TGTGCCAGCAGCCCCGGGCCCTCCCAGCCCCAGCATTTT.